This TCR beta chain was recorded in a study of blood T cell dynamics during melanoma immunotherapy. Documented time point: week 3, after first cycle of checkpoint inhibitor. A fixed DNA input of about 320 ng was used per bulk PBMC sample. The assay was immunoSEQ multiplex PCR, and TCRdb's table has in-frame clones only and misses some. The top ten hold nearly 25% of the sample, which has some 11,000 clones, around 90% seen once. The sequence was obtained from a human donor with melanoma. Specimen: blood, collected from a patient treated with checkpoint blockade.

CDR3: CASSFPVGLAGAVEQFF. CDR3 nucleotide sequence: TGTGCCAGCAGTTTCCCAGTGGGACTAGCGGGAGCGGTTGAGCAGTTCTTC. V is TRBV27 and J is TRBJ2-1, with 14 bases matching TRBD2. This CDR3 region has 17 residues. Trimming removed 3 bases from V and 9 bases from J; junction bases left unmatched: 10. Germline CDR1 is MNHEY and CDR2 is SMNVEV (reference sequence).